What follows is one TCR beta chain and its context. The data were obtained in a study of blood T cell repertoires in COVID-19. Study-wide background: Specimens from acute and convalescent COVID-19 originated in the United States, Italy and Spain. T cells, B-cell-depleted T cells, or PBMCs supplied cDNA or gDNA.

J gave up 0 bases and V 2 bases, and 8 bases lay outside the gene matches. The germline CDR1 and CDR2 sequences are LNHDA and SQIVND (reference sequence). The CDR3 loop spans 17 amino acids. Categorization into cohorts depended on clinical history that participants reported. As originally analysed: For nucleated cells, counts were estimated from reference gene primer amplification. Produced via immunoSEQ multiplex PCR; TCRdb's table is partial and in-frame only. V and J calls and clone size follow that table, whereas D and trimming were derived from the DNA. The sample consists of 150,000 to 200,000 clones, 88% of them appearing once.

This chain joins TRBV19 and TRBJ1-1; 8 bases are a match to TRBD1. What was sequenced was PBMCs or T cells enriched from blood (not recorded which). The origin of this receptor is a woman aged 18-35 years who had recovered from COVID-19. The DNA for the CDR3 is TGTGCCAGTAGTATATCTGGGACAGGCGTCCTGAACACTGAAGCTTTCTTT. It translates to CASSISGTGVLNTEAFF.